The 3 T cell receptor beta chains below all came from one sample that was sequenced in a study of PD-L1 blockade in urothelial cancer. Profiled with immunoSEQ multiplex PCR; TCRdb holds only in-frame clones, not every one. Of about 45,000 clones in the sample, approximately 88% were seen once. The sequencing used PBMCs, collected around atezolizumab (anti-PD-L1) treatment. The receptors shown here come from an elderly man with urothelial cancer.

This clone is a singleton in its sample. The gene calls are TRBV28 and TRBJ2-7, with a tentative D call TRBD1 (6 bases). Trimming took off 2 bases at V and 0 bases at J, with 17 bases between the two ends. The CDR3 loop spans 17 amino acids. Germline V gene lookup returns CDR1 MDHEN and CDR2 SYDVKM. The CDR3 protein is CASSLSSPGTNSYEQYF. CDR3 sequence (DNA): TGTGCCAGCAGTTTAAGTAGTCCCGGGACAAACTCCTACGAGCAGTACTTC. The complete variable domain, with remaining parts taken from reference TRBV28 and TRBJ2-7, reads DVKVTQSSRYLVKRTGEKVFLECVQDMDHENMFWYRQDPGLGLRLIYFSYDVKMKEKGDIPEGYSVSREKKERFSLILESASTNQTSMYLCASSLSSPGTNSYEQYFGPGTRLTVT.

V is TRBV28 and J is TRBJ2-7, with TRBD1 identical over 9 bases. The CDR3 covers 15 residues. V was pared by 6 bases and J by 4 bases, with 10 bases of the junction left unmatched. Germline V gene data show CDR1 as MDHEN and CDR2 as SYDVKM. The CDR3 loop is CASSVAGQGLYEQYF. In nucleotides, the CDR3 is TGTGCCAGCAGCGTGGCGGGACAGGGACTGTACGAGCAGTACTTC.

The chain uses TRBV9 and TRBJ2-5; D perhaps matches TRBD2 (6 bases). CDR1 and CDR2 (germline): SGDLS, YYNGEE. The length of the CDR3 is 12 residues. V was shortened by 3 bases and J by 5 bases, with 8 bases between the two germline ends. The CDR3 DNA sequence: TGTGCCAGCAGCGCTCGGGGGGAGACCCAGTACTTC. Its protein is CASSARGETQYF.